A selection of T cell receptor beta chains follows, all from one sample in a study of Ad26.COV2.S vaccination and SARS-CoV-2 variants. Produced via immunoSEQ multiplex PCR; TCRdb's table is partial and in-frame only. The table lists approximately 480,000 clones, roughly nine tenths of them singletons. The material sequenced was peripheral blood, taken in a trial of Ad26.COV2.S vaccine versus placebo. All receptors come from a person between 18 and 65 years old who received the Ad26.COV2.S COVID-19 vaccine or a placebo. Both conserved end residues are part of each CDR3. Fields, in order: V gene, J gene, D gene, clone size, CDR3 length, CDR3 DNA, CDR3 protein. D genes are given only for firm matches. Only part of the rows carry a size: once, few, many, or a class if the clone is expanded.

>TRBV11-2|TRBJ1-1|TRBD1|-|15
TGTGCCAGCAGCTCAGGGGGAGCCCGAAACACTGAAGCTTTCTTT
CASSSGGARNTEAFF
>TRBV6-5|TRBJ1-1|-|once|13
TGTGCCAGCAGTCAACATGTCGGCACTGAAGCTTTCTTT
CASSQHVGTEAFF
>TRBV13|TRBJ1-3|-|-|15
TGTGCCAGCAGCCCCGATCCCTATTCTGGAAACACCATATATTTT
CASSPDPYSGNTIYF
>TRBV7-2|TRBJ2-2|-|-|14
TGTGCCAGCAGCTTAGAGTTGATCGGCGGGGAGCTGTTTTTT
CASSLELIGGELFF
>TRBV28|TRBJ2-3|-|-|14
TGTGCCACCAATGCACAGGGCCGCACAGATACGCAGTATTTT
CATNAQGRTDTQYF
>TRBV28|TRBJ2-2|TRBD1|-|16
TGTGCCAGCAGTTTTTCTGGGACAGGGGAGATCGGGGAGCTGTTTTTT
CASSFSGTGEIGELFF
>TRBV28|TRBJ1-3|TRBD1|-|17
TGTGCCAGCAGCTCACCCGACAGGGGTCTCTCTGGAAACACCATATATTTT
CASSSPDRGLSGNTIYF
>TRBV6-5|TRBJ1-2|-|-|13
TGTGCCAGCAAGGGGGTCTGGTCCTATGGCTACACCTTC
CASKGVWSYGYTF
>TRBV7-9|TRBJ1-4|TRBD1|-|18
TGTGCCAGCAGCAGGACAGGGGGCCAAGTTGCAACTAATGAAAAACTGTTTTTT
CASSRTGGQVATNEKLFF
>TRBV3-1/TRBV3-2|TRBJ1-3|-|-|14
TGTGCCAGCAGCCAAGGCCTCTCTGGAAACACCATATATTTT
CASSQGLSGNTIYF
>TRBV6-5|TRBJ1-3|-|-|12
TGTGCCAGCAGTTCCCCTGGAAACACCATATATTTT
CASSSPGNTIYF
>TRBV2|TRBJ2-5|TRBD2|-|15
TGTGCCAGCAGGAGGACGGGAGGGCCGGGTGAGACCCAGTACTTC
CASRRTGGPGETQYF
>TRBV7-6|TRBJ1-1|-|-|16
TGTGCCAGCAGCGCGATCCCGGGACCTCCAGACACTGAAGCTTTCTTT
CASSAIPGPPDTEAFF
>TRBV12-3/TRBV12-4|TRBJ1-1|-|once|12
TGTGCCAGCAGTTTGAACAGGGCTGAAGCTTTCTTT
CASSLNRAEAFF
>TRBV5-6|TRBJ2-3|-|-|12
TGTGCCAGCAGCTTGTGGGGAAATACGCAGTATTTT
CASSLWGNTQYF
>TRBV6-1|TRBJ2-1|-|-|15
TGTGCCAGCAGTGTACAGGGATCGCGGTACAATGAGCAGTTCTTC
CASSVQGSRYNEQFF
>TRBV2|TRBJ1-6|-|-|16
TGTGCCAGCACCTCCTGGGAGGACCTGAATAATTCACCCCTCCACTTT
CASTSWEDLNNSPLHF
>TRBV9|TRBJ2-3|-|once|17
TGTGCCAGCAGCGTAGCCTTGGGGAGCGCGGGCACAGATACGCAGTATTTT
CASSVALGSAGTDTQYF
>TRBV6-6|TRBJ2-7|-|-|16
TGTGCCAGCAGTTACTCGAAGTGGGGGGCCACCTACGAGCAGTACTTC
CASSYSKWGATYEQYF
>TRBV2|TRBJ2-7|TRBD1|few|13
TGTGCCAGCGGACAGGGTTTAGAGCGGGAGCAGTACTTC
CASGQGLEREQYF
>TRBV5-4|TRBJ2-3|-|once|13
TGTGCCAGCGGAACAGATAACACAGATACGCAGTATTTT
CASGTDNTDTQYF
>TRBV29-1|TRBJ1-2|TRBD1|-|13
TGCAGCGCCACTCGGACAGGGGGACATGGCTACACCTTC
CSATRTGGHGYTF
>TRBV9|TRBJ2-3|TRBD2|-|14
TGTGCCAGCAGCGTAGAGACCATACTAGCGTCGCAGTATTTT
CASSVETILASQYF
>TRBV3-1/TRBV3-2|TRBJ2-1|TRBD2|-|16
TGTGCCAGCAGCCAGGGAAGGCTGAGCGGGAGGGACGAGCAGTTCTTC
CASSQGRLSGRDEQFF
>TRBV13|TRBJ1-3|-|-|16
TGTGCCAGCAGCTGGGGCGGACGCGCCTCTGGAAACACCATATATTTT
CASSWGGRASGNTIYF
>TRBV19|TRBJ2-6|-|-|15
TGTGCCAGTAGTATAAGTTCCTCTGGGGCCAACGTCCTGACTTTC
CASSISSSGANVLTF
>TRBV7-2|TRBJ1-2|TRBD1|-|13
TGTGCCAGCAGCTTTGACAGGGTCTATGGCTACACCTTC
CASSFDRVYGYTF
>TRBV5-4|TRBJ2-3|-|-|16
TGTGCCAGCAGACCCCCCCCGGGGGACTTCACAGATACGCAGTATTTT
CASRPPPGDFTDTQYF
>TRBV7-8|TRBJ2-3|-|-|12
TGTGCCAGCAGCCACCGGCTGGATACGCAGTATTTT
CASSHRLDTQYF
>TRBV6-5|TRBJ2-5|-|-|13
TGTGCCAGCAGTCGACTGGGACAAGAGACCCAGTACTTC
CASSRLGQETQYF
>TRBV4-1|TRBJ1-2|-|-|12
TGCGCCAGCAGCGATCCCATACGGAGCTACACCTTC
CASSDPIRSYTF
>TRBV11-2|TRBJ2-4|TRBD2|-|18
TGTGCCAGCAGCGAAGGCCCCCCCTCTAGCGGGAGAGGGAACATTCAGTACTTC
CASSEGPPSSGRGNIQYF
>TRBV6-1|TRBJ1-1|-|-|12
TGTGCCAGCAGTGAATTAGGGTATCGAGCTTTCTTT
CASSELGYRAFF
>TRBV5-1|TRBJ2-7|-|few|14
TGCGCCAGCACCCTCGGGTACACCCGCTACGAGCAGTACTTC
CASTLGYTRYEQYF
>TRBV7-2|TRBJ2-1|TRBD2|-|15
TGTGCCAGCAGCTTACGGGACTACTCTTACAATGAGCAGTTCTTC
CASSLRDYSYNEQFF
>TRBV6-1|TRBJ2-6|-|-|18
TGTGCCAGCAGTGAGGTGGGGACGGGGATCTCTGGGGCCAACGTCCTGACTTTC
CASSEVGTGISGANVLTF
>TRBV20-1|TRBJ2-1|-|few|14
TGCAGTGCTAGTCGTGTGGACTCCTACAATGAGCAGTTCTTC
CSASRVDSYNEQFF
>TRBV9|TRBJ2-1|-|-|15
TGTGCCAGTTCCAGCGGTTCAAGCTCCTACAATGAGCAGTTCTTC
CASSSGSSSYNEQFF
>TRBV5-8|TRBJ1-6|-|-|14
TGTGCCAGCATGACCTACAAAGGGGATTCACCCCTCCACTTT
CASMTYKGDSPLHF
>TRBV6-5|TRBJ2-1|TRBD2|-|14
TGTGCCAGCAGTCCCGGGAGGGCCCACAATGAGCAGTTCTTC
CASSPGRAHNEQFF
>TRBV6-5|TRBJ1-6|-|-|16
TGTGCCAGCAGTTACTCGGGGAGCTCCTATAATTCACCCCTCCACTTT
CASSYSGSSYNSPLHF